This T cell receptor (beta chain) comes out of a study of PD-1 blockade in classical Hodgkin lymphoma. Across the whole study: On a schedule of every 2 weeks, patients received nivolumab 3 mg/kg intravenously.

Points from the study as a whole: Newly diagnosed patients were reported to start with lower TCR diversity than healthy donors. CD8+ TCR diversity did not rise significantly by C4D1, unlike CD4+. Initiation of nivolumab under 1 year after ASCT led to exclusion of patients.

In this sample, this clone turned up once. Its cognate antigen is unknown. The time point: cycle 4 day 1 (C4D1), after less than 7 weeks of nivolumab. Every patient relapsed after autologous stem cell transplantation, and brentuximab vedotin exposure varied. It was by magnetic negative selection that CD4+ T cells were purified from thawed PBMCs. Clones were sequenced by immunoSEQ multiplex PCR, and TCRdb holds only the in-frame ones, with some missing. The table records roughly 32,000 clones, roughly 90% of them present only once. The sample was CD4+ T cells from blood, taken before the fourth cycle of nivolumab. The TCR was taken from a human donor with classical Hodgkin lymphoma.

CDR3 in DNA: TGCGCCAGCAGCTTGGTTATGGGCAATGAGCAGTTCTTC. Translated: CASSLVMGNEQFF. The rearrangement links TRBV5-1 to TRBJ2-1; D gene unclear. V lost 0 bases and J lost 6, with 7 bases in between. The germline V gene encodes CDR1 SGHRS and CDR2 YFSETQ. There are 13 residues in the CDR3. The variable domain in full, with the rest retrieved from reference TRBV5-1 and TRBJ2-1, is KAGVTQTPRYLIKTRGQQVTLSCSPISGHRSVSWYQQTPGQGLQFLFEYFSETQRNKGNFPGRFSGRQFSNSRSEMNVSTLELGDSALYLCASSLVMGNEQFFGPGTRLTVL.